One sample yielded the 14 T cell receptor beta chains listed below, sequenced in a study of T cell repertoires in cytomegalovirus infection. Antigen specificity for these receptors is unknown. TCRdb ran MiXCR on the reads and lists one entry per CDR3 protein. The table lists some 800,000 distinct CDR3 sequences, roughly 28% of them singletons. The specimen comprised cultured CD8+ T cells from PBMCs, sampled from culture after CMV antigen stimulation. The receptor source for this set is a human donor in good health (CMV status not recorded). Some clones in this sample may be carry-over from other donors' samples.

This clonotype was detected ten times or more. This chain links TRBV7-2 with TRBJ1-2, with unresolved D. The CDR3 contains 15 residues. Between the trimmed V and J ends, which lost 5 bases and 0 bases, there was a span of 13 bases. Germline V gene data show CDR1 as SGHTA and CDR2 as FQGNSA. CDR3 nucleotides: TGTGCCAGCAGCCCAGGACCTCTTCCTAACTATGGCTACACCTTC. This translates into CASSPGPLPNYGYTF.

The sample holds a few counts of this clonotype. In DNA form, the CDR3 reads TGTGCCAGCAGTTCCCAATTACGGACCCGAACCCTCCACTTT. This sequence encodes CASSSQLRTRTLHF. V and J are TRBV6-5 and TRBJ1-6, with unresolved D. Germline V gene sequence: CDR1 MNHEY, CDR2 SVGAGI. The CDR3 is 14 residues long. V was cut by 4 bases and J by 14 bases, with 18 bases left in between.

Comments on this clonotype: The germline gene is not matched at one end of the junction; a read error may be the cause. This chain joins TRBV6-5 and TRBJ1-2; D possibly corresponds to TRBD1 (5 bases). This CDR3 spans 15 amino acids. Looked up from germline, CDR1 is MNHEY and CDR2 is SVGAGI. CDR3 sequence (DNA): TGTGCCAACAGTACCCCCACAGGCCACGGCTATGGCTACACCTTC. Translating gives CANSTPTGHGYGYTF.

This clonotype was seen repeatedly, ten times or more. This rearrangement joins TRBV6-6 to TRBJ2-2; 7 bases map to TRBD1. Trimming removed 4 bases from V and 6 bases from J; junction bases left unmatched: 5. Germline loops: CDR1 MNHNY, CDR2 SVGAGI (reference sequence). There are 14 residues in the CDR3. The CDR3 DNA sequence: TGTGCCAGCAGTTTAAACAGGGGCCCCGGGGAGCTGTTTTTT. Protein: CASSLNRGPGELFF.

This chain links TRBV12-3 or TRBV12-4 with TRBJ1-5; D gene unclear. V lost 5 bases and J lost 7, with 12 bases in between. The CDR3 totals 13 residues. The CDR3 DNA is TGTGCCAGCAGTCGAAGTGTAGTCCAGCCCCAGCATTTT. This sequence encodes CASSRSVVQPQHF.

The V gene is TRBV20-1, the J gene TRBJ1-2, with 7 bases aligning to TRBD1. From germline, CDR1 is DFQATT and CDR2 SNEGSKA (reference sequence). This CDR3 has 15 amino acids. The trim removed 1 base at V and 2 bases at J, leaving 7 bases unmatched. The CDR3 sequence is CSARGGGTENYGYTF. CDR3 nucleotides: TGCAGTGCTAGAGGGGGGGGGACAGAAAACTATGGCTACACCTTC.

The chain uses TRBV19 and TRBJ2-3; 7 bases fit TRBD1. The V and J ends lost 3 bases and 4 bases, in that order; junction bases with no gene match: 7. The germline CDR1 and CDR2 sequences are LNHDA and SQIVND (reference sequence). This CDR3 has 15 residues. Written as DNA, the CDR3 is TGTGCCAGTAGTATCGTCCCGGGACAGCCAGATACGCAGTATTTT. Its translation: CASSIVPGQPDTQYF.

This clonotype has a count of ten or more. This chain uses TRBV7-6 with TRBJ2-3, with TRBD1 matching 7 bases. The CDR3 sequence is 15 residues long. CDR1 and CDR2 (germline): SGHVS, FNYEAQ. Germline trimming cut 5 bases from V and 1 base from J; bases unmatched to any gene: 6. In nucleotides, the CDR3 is TGTGCCAGCAGCCCTAGACAGGGAGGCACAGATACGCAGTATTTT. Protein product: CASSPRQGGTDTQYF.

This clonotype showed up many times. The CDR3 bases are TGTGCCAGCAGCTTACCTCTGTGGAGCGGGGGCTCCTACAATGAGCAGTTCTTC. This gives the protein CASSLPLWSGGSYNEQFF. The chain is built from TRBV7-9 and TRBJ2-1; 8 bases agree with TRBD2. Germline V gene sequence: CDR1 SEHNR, CDR2 FQNEAQ (reference sequence). The CDR3 covers 18 residues. Losses at the gene ends were 2 bases for V and 0 bases for J; bases not matched to a gene: 9.

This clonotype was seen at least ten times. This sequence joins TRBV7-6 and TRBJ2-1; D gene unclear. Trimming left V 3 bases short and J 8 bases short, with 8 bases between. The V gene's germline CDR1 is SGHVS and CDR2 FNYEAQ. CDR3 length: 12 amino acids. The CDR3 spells CASSFPEDEQFF. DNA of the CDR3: TGTGCCAGCAGCTTCCCCGAGGATGAGCAGTTCTTC. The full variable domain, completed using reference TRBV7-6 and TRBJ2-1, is GAGVSQSPRYKVTKRGQDVALRCDPISGHVSLYWYRQALGQGPEFLTYFNYEAQQDKSGLPNDRFSAERPEGSISTLTIQRTEQRDSAMYRCASSFPEDEQFFGPGTRLTVL.

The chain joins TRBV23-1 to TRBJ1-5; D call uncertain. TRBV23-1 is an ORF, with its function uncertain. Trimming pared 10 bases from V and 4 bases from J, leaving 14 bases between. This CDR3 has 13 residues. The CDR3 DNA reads TGCGCCATAGGTCCGGAAGGGAATCAGCCCCAGCATTTT. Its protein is CAIGPEGNQPQHF.

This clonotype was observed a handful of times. The CDR3 nucleotides read TGTGCCAGCAGTCTATGGACAGGTGCCTACAATGAGCAGTTCTTC. Translating gives CASSLWTGAYNEQFF. The chain employs TRBV27 and TRBJ2-1; 7 positions match TRBD1. Germline V gene lookup returns CDR1 MNHEY and CDR2 SMNVEV (reference sequence). Unmatched junction bases numbered 6, after V lost 5 bases and J lost 2 bases. The CDR3 sequence is 15 residues long.

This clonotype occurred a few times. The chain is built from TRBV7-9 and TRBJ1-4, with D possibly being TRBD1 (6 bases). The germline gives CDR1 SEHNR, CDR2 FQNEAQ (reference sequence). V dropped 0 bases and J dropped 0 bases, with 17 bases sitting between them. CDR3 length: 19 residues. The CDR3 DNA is TGTGCCAGCAGCTTAGCCAACTATGGGGGGCCGTCAACTAATGAAAAACTGTTTTTT. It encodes CASSLANYGGPSTNEKLFF.

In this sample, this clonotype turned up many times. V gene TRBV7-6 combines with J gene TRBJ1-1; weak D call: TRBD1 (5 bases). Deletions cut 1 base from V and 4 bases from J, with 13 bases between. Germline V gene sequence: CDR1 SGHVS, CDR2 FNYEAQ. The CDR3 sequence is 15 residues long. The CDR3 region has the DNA TGTGCCAGCAGCTTAGGAGGGACGGGGGGCACTGAAGCTTTCTTT. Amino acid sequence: CASSLGGTGGTEAFF.